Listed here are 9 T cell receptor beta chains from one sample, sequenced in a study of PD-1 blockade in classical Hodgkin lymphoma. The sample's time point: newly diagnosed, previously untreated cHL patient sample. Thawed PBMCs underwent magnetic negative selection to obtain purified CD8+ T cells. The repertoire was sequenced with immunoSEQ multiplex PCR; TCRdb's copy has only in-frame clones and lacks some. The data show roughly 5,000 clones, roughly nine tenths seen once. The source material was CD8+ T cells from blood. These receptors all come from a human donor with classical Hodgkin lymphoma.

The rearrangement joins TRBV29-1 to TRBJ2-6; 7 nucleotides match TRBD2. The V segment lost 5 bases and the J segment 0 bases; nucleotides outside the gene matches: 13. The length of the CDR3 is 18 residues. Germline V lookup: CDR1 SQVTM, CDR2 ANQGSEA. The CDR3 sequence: CSVRLPGLHSSGANVLTF. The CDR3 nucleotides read TGCAGCGTTCGTCTGCCGGGACTACATAGCTCTGGGGCCAACGTCCTGACTTTC.

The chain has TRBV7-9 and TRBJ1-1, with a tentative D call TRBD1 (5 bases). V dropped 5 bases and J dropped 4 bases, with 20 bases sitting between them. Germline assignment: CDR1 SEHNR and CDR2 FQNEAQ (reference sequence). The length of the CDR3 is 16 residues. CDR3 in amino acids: CASSGGLTSGGTEAFF. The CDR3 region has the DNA TGTGCCAGCAGCGGCGGGCTCACCTCCGGGGGCACTGAAGCTTTCTTT.

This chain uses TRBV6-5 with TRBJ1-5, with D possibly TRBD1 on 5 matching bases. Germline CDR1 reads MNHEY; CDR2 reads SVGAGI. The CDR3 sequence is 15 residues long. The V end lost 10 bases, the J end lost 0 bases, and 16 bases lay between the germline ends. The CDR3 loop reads CATMTRQSSNQPQHF. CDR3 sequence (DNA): TGTGCCACCATGACTCGACAGAGTAGCAATCAGCCCCAGCATTTT.

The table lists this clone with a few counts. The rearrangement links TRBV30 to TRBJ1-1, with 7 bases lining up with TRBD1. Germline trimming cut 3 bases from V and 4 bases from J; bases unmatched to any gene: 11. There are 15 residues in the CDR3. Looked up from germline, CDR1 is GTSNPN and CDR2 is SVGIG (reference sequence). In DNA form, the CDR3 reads TGTGCCTGGAGCGAGCGGAGGGGGCTGCGCACTGAAGCTTTCTTT. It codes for CAWSERRGLRTEAFF.

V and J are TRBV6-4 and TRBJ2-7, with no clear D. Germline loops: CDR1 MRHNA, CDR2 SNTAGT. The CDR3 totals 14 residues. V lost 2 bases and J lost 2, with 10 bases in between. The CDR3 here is CASSDLRNTYEQYF. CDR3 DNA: TGTGCCAGCAGTGACCTGCGAAATACCTACGAGCAGTACTTC.

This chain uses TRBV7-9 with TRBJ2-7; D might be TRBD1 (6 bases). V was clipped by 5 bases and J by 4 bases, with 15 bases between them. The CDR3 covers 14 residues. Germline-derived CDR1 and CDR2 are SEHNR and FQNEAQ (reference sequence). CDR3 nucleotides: TGTGCCAGCAGCCCCCTGACAGGTTCTTACGAGCAGTACTTC. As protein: CASSPLTGSYEQYF.

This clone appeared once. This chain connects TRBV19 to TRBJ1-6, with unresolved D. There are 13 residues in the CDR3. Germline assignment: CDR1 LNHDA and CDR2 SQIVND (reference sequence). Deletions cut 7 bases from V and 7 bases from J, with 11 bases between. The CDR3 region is CASNPAGNSPLHF. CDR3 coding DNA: TGTGCCAGTAATCCCGCCGGGAATTCACCCCTCCACTTT.

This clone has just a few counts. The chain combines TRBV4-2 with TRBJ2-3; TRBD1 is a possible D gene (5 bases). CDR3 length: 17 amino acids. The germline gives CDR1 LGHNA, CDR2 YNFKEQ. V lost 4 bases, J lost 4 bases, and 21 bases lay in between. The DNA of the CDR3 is TGTGCCAGCAGCCCTCGAGGCCCGGTTCAGGGATCAGATACGCAGTATTTT. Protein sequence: CASSPRGPVQGSDTQYF.

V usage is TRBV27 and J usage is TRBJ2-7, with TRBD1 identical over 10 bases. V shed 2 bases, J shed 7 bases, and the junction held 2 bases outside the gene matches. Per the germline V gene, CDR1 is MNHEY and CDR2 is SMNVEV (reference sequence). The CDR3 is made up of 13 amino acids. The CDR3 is CASSLGQGGEQYF. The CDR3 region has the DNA TGTGCCAGCAGTTTAGGACAGGGGGGAGAGCAGTACTTC.